Sequencing of this T cell receptor beta chain was carried out in a study of technical replicates of blood from several donors. TCRdb keeps only in-frame clones here, not all; method: immunoSEQ multiplex PCR. The sample lists 14,000 or so clones, about four fifths occurring once. The CDR3 has 13 residues. Trimming pared 6 bases from V and 7 bases from J, leaving 14 bases between. Germline CDR1 and CDR2: MDHEN and SYDVKM. The sequence was obtained from a human donor in good health. Material for sequencing was PBMCs. The J gene is TRBJ2-3, the V gene TRBV28, with D hard to call. CDR3 in amino acids: CASSPPLEHTQYF. CDR3 DNA: TGTGCCAGCAGCCCACCCCTAGAACATACGCAGTATTTT.